The 3 T cell receptor beta chains presented below share a single source sample, sequenced in a study of T cells in Graves' hyperthyroidism and ophthalmopathy. Amplification of TCR beta CDR3 regions was performed using RNA transcripts as template. HTBI primers were employed in a first-round RT-PCR of the TCR CDR3. TCRdb itself ran the multiplex PCR reads through MiXCR, one entry per CDR3 protein. Of about 210,000 distinct CDR3 sequences in the sample, 15% to 20% were seen once. Specimen: blood. These receptors were obtained from a man aged 45-65 years with Graves' hyperthyroidism.

The chain combines TRBV29-1 with TRBJ2-3; 9 nucleotides line up with TRBD2. The CDR3 runs to 15 residues. Per germline, CDR1 SQVTM and CDR2 ANQGSEA. V shed 7 bases, J shed 0 bases, and the junction held 8 bases outside the gene matches. CDR3 in amino acids: CSAGGLARSTDTQYF. CDR3 DNA: TGCAGCGCTGGAGGACTAGCGCGTAGCACAGATACGCAGTATTTT.

The genes are TRBV20-1 and TRBJ2-3; TRBD2 agrees at 12 bases. The germline CDR1 and CDR2 sequences are DFQATT and SNEGSKA (reference sequence). This CDR3 is built from 15 residues. The ends lost 5 bases at V and 4 bases at J; junction bases unmatched: 7. This chain's CDR3 is CSAPNLAGGADTQYF. CDR3 bases: TGCAGTGCTCCTAATCTAGCGGGGGGGGCAGATACGCAGTATTTT.

A remark on this clonotype: Without the conserved terminal phenylalanine or tryptophan, this CDR3 likely stems from a read error. The gene calls are TRBV29-1 and TRBJ2-1, with 9 nucleotides matching TRBD1. CDR1 is SQVTM, CDR2 ANQGSEA, per germline. The V gene end was trimmed by 6 bases and the J gene end by 1 base; junction bases not matched to a gene: 7. This CDR3 is 15 amino acids long. CDR3 sequence (DNA): TGCAGCGTCGCGGGCGGACAGGGGTCCTACAATGAGCAGTTCCTC. It is translated as CSVAGGQGSYNEQFL.